Described below is a single TCR beta chain sequence and its context. The source of the sample is a study of blood T cell repertoires in COVID-19. Overall study context: PBMCs, B-cell-depleted T cells, or T cells were the source of the cDNA or gDNA that made up the material.

The repertoire was sequenced with immunoSEQ multiplex PCR; TCRdb's copy has only in-frame clones and lacks some. The table has roughly 240,000 clones, around 86% seen once. The CDR3 sequence is 15 residues long. With 4 bases clipped from V and 2 bases from J, the junction kept 8 bases outside the gene matches. Germline V lookup: CDR1 SEHNR, CDR2 FQNEAQ (reference sequence). V and J are TRBV7-9 and TRBJ2-7; 7 nucleotides align to TRBD1. Input material: peripheral blood. The receptor was derived from a woman at least 80 years old with COVID-19, enrolled during active disease. CDR3 residues: CASSWGTVGTYEQYV. CDR3 coding DNA: TGTGCCAGCAGCTGGGGGACAGTGGGAACCTACGAGCAGTACGTC.